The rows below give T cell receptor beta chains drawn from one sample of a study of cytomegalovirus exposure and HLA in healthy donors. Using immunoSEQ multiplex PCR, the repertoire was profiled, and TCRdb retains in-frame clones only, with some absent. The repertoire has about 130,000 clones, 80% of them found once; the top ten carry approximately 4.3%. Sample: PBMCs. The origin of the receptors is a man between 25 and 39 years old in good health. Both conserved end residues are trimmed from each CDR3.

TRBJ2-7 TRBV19 ASAGLASPLYEQY
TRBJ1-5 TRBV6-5 ASSAGVTNQPQH
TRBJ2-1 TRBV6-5 ASREGLRYYNEQF
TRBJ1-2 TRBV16 ASSQSGQTGGYGYT
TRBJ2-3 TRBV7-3 ASSLDSNTDTQY
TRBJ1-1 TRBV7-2 ASSPPDRDIAEAF
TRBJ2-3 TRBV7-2 ASSLPSGDTQY
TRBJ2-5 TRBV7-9 ASSLTSGEETQY
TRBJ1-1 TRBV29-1 SVGRVGVTEAF
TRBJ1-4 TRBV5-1 ASTEGGANEKLF
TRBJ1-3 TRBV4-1 ASRRKLTRDSKFGNTIY
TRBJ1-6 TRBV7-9 ATQPGTGNSPLH
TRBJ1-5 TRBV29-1 SVGTGNQPQH
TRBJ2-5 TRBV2 ASRTPGLGTSEAQY
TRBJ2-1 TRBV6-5 ASNQGAHMYNEQF